The source of this T cell receptor (beta chain) is a study of blood T cell repertoires in COVID-19 (dated by TCRdb to about 2020). Regarding the research as a whole: Samples covering the acute and convalescent phases of COVID-19 were provided by collaborators in the United States, Italy and Spain. The samples were drawn from two sources: the first 160 participants of the ongoing ImmuneRACE study, and 1,000 to 1,500 subjects contributed by 6 global collaborators. The repertoires were released in a freely available public database intended as a resource for research on the immune response to SARS-CoV-2. HLA class I and class II types, where available, came from metadata supplied by the sample provider rather than from assay-based typing. The prospective study material was composed of cDNA or gDNA derived from T cells, B-cell-depleted T cells, or PBMCs. The sample metadata nearly always contained a de-identified subject ID, COVID-19 status, age in years and sex. Deeply sampled blood TCRbeta repertoires from subjects exposed to, actively infected with, or recovered from COVID-19 were included in the dataset. Overall study outcomes, separate from this receptor: Clinical and demographic metadata were provided uncurated, with the amount varying by source and participant.

TCRbeta CDR3 regions were amplified from genomic DNA using the immunoSEQ Assay, a bias-controlled multiplex PCR. The study's processing was this. The number of nucleated cells in each sample was estimated by amplification of reference gene primers within the assay. To quantify the absolute abundance of each unique TCRbeta CDR3 rearrangement, sequence reads were collapsed and filtered. For each sample, productive Simpson clonality was calculated as the square root of Simpson's diversity index over productive rearrangements. TCRdb mirrors the immuneACCESS table, restricted to in-frame sequences. Some clones are absent from its copies; in checked studies, under half trace to an unresolved V gene, and the reason for the others is unknown. The V and J calls and clone size come from that table; D and trimming were worked out from the DNA. The sample yields about 50,000 clones; about nine tenths were counted once. The ten top clones hold roughly 6.4% of the sample.

The collaborating institutions used their own protocols to collect whole blood in K2EDTA tubes. For TCRbeta analysis, collaborators shipped samples as frozen whole blood, isolated PBMCs, or DNA extracted from either of those sample types. From its cysteine to its phenylalanine, the CDR3 spans 16 amino acids. Solely the CDR3 DNA is kept, with 48 bases framed from the first base. From V the trimming removes 0 bases and from J it removes 6 bases, while the gene matches leave 5 bases of the junction unaccounted for. In the germline V gene, CDR1 corresponds to SGHVS and CDR2 to FQNEAQ. Comment on this clone: Its specific antigen is unknown. No base qualities exist here, and no much larger clone lies one base off it.

Sequences were obtained from peripheral blood. The V and J segments used are TRBV7-8 and TRBJ1-5; 10 of the junction bases match TRBD1. This clonotype originated in a man aged 35-49 years with acute or convalescent COVID-19. In nucleotide form, the sequence is TGTGCCAGCAGCTTAGCGGACAGGGGGGTTGTTCAGCCCCAGCATTTT. It codes for CASSLADRGVVQPQHF. When the CDR3 is completed using the reference TRBV7-8 and TRBJ1-5 genes on either side, the full variable domain is GAGVSQSPRYKVAKRGQDVALRCDPISGHVSLFWYQQALGQGPEFLTYFQNEAQLDKSGLPSDRFFAERPEGSVSTLKIQRTQQEDSAVYLCASSLADRGVVQPQHFGDGTRLSIL.